This record looks at one TCR beta chain sequence and its context. The data belong to a study of blood T cell repertoires in COVID-19. Whole-study context: The samples span acute and convalescent COVID-19 from the United States, Italy and Spain. T cells, B-cell-depleted T cells, or PBMCs supplied cDNA or gDNA.

The CDR3 contains 14 residues. V was shortened by 5 bases and J by 1 base, with 9 bases between the two germline ends. Germline CDR1 and CDR2: KGHDR and SFDVKD. Original data processing: Amplification of reference gene primers provided the estimated nucleated cell counts. Only in-frame clones appear in the TCRdb table, and some are missing; sequencing was by immunoSEQ multiplex PCR. The D gene and trimming were derived from the DNA, and the V and J assignments and clone size from that table. The table includes around 130,000 clones, approximately 87% detected once. Sequencing was done on a sample of peripheral blood. J is TRBJ2-3 and V is TRBV24-1; TRBD2 is a possible D gene (6 bases). This sequence originates from a man between 60 and 70 years old with acute or convalescent COVID-19. CDR3 DNA sequence: TGTGCCACCAGTGCAGGCGGGGGCACAGATACGCAGTATTTT. This encodes CATSAGGGTDTQYF.